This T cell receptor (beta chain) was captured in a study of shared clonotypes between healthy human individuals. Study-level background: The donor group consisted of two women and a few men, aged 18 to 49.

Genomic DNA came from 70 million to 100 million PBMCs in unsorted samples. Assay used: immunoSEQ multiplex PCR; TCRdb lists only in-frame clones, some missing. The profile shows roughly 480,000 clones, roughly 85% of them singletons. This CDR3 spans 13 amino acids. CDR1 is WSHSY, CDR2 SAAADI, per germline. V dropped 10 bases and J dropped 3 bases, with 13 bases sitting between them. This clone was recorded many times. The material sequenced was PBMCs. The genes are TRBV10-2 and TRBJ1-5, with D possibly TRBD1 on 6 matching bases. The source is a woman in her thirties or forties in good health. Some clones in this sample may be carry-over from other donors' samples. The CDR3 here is CATLTGFNQPQHF. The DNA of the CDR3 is TGCGCCACCCTAACAGGGTTCAATCAGCCCCAGCATTTT.